The 2 T cell receptor beta chains presented below share a single source sample, sequenced in a study of PD-1 blockade in classical Hodgkin lymphoma. Clones were read by immunoSEQ multiplex PCR, and TCRdb kept only the in-frame ones, dropping some. The data contain about 17,000 clones, around 72% of them singletons. Time point given: cycle 4 day 1 (C4D1), after around six weeks of nivolumab. Patients all relapsed after autologous stem cell transplantation, and there was variation in brentuximab vedotin exposure. With magnetic negative selection, CD4+ T cells were purified from PBMCs that had been thawed. Material: CD4+ T cells from blood, obtained before the fourth cycle of nivolumab. These receptors all come from a human donor with classical Hodgkin lymphoma.

This clone was observed a few times. V is TRBV6-5 and J is TRBJ1-1; D remains ambiguous. The CDR3 length is 13 residues. The germline gives CDR1 MNHEY, CDR2 SVGAGI. V gave up 7 bases and J gave up 5 bases, with 14 bases separating them. CDR3 DNA: TGTGCCAGCACCCAAACCCCGCAGACTGAAGCTTTCTTT. The encoded protein is CASTQTPQTEAFF.

This clone was observed once. The CDR3 is CASSHHRGITEAFF. Written as DNA, the CDR3 is TGTGCCAGCAGCCACCACAGGGGAATCACTGAAGCTTTCTTT. This sequence joins TRBV5-8 and TRBJ1-1; 7 bases line up with TRBD1. CDR1 and CDR2 (germline): SGHTS, YDEGEE. V lost 4 bases, J lost 4 bases, and 7 bases stayed unmatched. This CDR3 contains 14 residues.